Sequencing of this T cell receptor (beta chain) was carried out in a study of blood T cell repertoires in COVID-19. The CDR3 runs 15 residues. Trimming took 3 bases from V and 0 from J, leaving 9 bases between them. Germline-derived CDR1 and CDR2 are LNHDA and SQIVND (reference sequence). Here immunoSEQ multiplex PCR was the method, and the copy in TCRdb shows in-frame clones only, minus some. The data show 150,000 to 200,000 clones, around 87% seen once. The chain has TRBV19 and TRBJ1-3; D is uncertain. The material sequenced was peripheral blood. The receptor was derived from a young man with acute or convalescent COVID-19. CDR3 loop: CASSIPGNSGNTIYF. The CDR3 region has the DNA TGTGCCAGTAGTATTCCGGGGAACTCTGGAAACACCATATATTTT.